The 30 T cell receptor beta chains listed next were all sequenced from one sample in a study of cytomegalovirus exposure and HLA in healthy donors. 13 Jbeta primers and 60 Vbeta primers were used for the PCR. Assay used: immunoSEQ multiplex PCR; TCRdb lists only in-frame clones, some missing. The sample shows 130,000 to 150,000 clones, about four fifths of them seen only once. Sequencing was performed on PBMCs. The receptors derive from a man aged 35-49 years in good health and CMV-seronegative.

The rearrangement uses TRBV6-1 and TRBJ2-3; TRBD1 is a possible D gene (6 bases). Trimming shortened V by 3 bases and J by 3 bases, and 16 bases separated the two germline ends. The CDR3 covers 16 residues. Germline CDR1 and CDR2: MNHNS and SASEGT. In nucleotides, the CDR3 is TGTGCCAGCAGTGAGACAGGTGGGATGGGTACAGATACGCAGTATTTT. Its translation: CASSETGGMGTDTQYF.

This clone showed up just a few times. The CDR3 region is CASSVVALAENYYNEQFF. The CDR3 DNA reads as TGTGCCAGCAGCGTAGTGGCACTAGCGGAGAATTACTACAATGAGCAGTTCTTC. The chain employs TRBV9 and TRBJ2-1, with 8 bases lining up with TRBD2. The J segment lost 3 bases and the V segment lost 0 bases, leaving 11 bases of the junction unmatched. Germline V lookup: CDR1 SGDLS, CDR2 YYNGEE. The CDR3 consists of 18 residues. The full variable domain, completed using reference TRBV9 and TRBJ2-1, is DSGVTQTPKHLITATGQRVTLRCSPRSGDLSVYWYQQSLDQGLQFLIQYYNGEERAKGNILERFSAQQFPDLHSELNLSSLELGDSALYFCASSVVALAENYYNEQFFGPGTRLTVL.

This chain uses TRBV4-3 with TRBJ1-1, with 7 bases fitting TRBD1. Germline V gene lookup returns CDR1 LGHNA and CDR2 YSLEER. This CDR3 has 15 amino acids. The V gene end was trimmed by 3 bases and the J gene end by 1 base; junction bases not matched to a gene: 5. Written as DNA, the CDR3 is TGCGCCAGCAGCCAGAGGGGGCGGACGAACACTGAAGCTTTCTTT. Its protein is CASSQRGRTNTEAFF.

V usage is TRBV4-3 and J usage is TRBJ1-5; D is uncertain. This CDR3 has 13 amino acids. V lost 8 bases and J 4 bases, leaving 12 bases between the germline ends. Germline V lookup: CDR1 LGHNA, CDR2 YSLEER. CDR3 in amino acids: CASEKYINQPQHF. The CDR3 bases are TGCGCCAGCGAGAAATATATTAATCAGCCCCAGCATTTT.

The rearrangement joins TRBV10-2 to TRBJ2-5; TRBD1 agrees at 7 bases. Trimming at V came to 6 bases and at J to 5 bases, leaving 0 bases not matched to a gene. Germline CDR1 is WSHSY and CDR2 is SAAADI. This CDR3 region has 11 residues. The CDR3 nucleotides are TGCGCCAGCAGGGACAGGGAGACCCAGTACTTC. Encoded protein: CASRDRETQYF.

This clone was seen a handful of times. DNA of the CDR3: TGTGCCAGCAGCTTGGACAGGGGACGTTCTGGGGCCAACGTCCTGACTTTC. This encodes CASSLDRGRSGANVLTF. The chain couples TRBV5-4 to TRBJ2-6, with 7 bases that match TRBD1. After removal of 0 bases from V and 1 base from J, the junction contained 4 bases not matched to a gene. This CDR3 has 17 amino acids. CDR1 is SGHNT, CDR2 YYREEE, per germline (reference sequence).

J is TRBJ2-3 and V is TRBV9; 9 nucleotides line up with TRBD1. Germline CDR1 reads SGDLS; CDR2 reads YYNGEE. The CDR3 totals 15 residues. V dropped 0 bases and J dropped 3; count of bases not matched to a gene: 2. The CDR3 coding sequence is TGTGCCAGCAGCGTAGGGGGACAGGGAACAGATACGCAGTATTTT. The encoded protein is CASSVGGQGTDTQYF.

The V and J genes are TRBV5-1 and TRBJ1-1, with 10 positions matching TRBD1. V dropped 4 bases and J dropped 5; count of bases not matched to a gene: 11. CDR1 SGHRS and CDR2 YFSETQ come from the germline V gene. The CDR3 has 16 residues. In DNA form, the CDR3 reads TGCGCCAGCAGCATCGGGACAGGGGCTAAAATTACTGAAGCTTTCTTT. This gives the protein CASSIGTGAKITEAFF.

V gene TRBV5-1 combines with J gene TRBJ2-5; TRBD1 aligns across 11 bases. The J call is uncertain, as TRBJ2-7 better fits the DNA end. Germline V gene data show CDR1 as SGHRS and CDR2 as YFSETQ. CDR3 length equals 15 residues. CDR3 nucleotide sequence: TGCGCCAGCAGCTTTGGACAGGGGGCCTCCTACGAGCAGTACTTC. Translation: CASSFGQGASYEQYF.

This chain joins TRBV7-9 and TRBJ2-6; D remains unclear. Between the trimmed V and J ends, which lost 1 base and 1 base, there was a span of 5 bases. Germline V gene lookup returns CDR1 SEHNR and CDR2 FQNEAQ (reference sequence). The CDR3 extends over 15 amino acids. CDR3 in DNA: TGTGCCAGCAGCTTAGTTCGGTCTGGGGCCAACGTCCTGACTTTC. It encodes CASSLVRSGANVLTF.

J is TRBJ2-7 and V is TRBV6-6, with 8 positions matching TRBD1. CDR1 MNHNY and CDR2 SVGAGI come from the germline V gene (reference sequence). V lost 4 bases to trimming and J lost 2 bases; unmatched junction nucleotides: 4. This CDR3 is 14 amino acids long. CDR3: CASSLGQVPYEQYF. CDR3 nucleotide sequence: TGTGCCAGCAGTTTGGGACAGGTCCCCTACGAGCAGTACTTC.

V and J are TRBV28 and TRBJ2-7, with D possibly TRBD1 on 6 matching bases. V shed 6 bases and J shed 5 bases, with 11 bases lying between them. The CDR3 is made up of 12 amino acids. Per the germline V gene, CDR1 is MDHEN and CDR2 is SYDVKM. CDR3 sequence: CASSLQGNEQYF. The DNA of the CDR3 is TGTGCCAGCAGCCTACAGGGTAACGAGCAGTACTTC.

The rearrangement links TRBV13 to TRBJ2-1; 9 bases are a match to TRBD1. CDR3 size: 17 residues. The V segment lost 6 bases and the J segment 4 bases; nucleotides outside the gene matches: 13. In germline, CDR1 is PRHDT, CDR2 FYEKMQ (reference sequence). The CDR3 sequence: CASSSRVGTGLYNEQFF. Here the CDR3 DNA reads TGTGCCAGCAGTTCAAGGGTAGGGACAGGGCTGTACAATGAGCAGTTCTTC. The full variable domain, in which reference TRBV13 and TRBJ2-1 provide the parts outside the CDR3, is AAGVIQSPRHLIKEKRETATLKCYPIPRHDTVYWYQQGPGQDPQFLISFYEKMQSDKGSIPDRFSAQQFSDYHSELNMSSLELGDSALYFCASSSRVGTGLYNEQFFGPGTRLTVL.

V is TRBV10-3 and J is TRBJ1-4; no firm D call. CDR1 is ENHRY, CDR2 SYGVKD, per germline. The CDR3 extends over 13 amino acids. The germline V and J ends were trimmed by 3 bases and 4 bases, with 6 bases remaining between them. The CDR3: CAISERSNEKLFF. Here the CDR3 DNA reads TGTGCCATCAGTGAACGGAGTAATGAAAAACTGTTTTTT.

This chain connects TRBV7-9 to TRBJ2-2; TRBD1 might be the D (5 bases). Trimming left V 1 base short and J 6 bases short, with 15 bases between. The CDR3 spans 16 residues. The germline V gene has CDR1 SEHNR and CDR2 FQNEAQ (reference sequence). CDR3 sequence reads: CASSLVGSGPSGELFF. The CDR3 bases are TGTGCCAGCAGCTTAGTGGGGTCAGGGCCCTCCGGGGAGCTGTTTTTT.

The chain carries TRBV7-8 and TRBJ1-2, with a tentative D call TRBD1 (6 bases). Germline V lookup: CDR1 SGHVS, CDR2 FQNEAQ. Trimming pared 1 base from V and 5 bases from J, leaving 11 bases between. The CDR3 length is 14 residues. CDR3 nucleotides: TGTGCCAGCAGCTTAGTATCAGGGGTATATGGCTACACCTTC. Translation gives CASSLVSGVYGYTF. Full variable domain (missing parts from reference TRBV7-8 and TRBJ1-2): GAGVSQSPRYKVAKRGQDVALRCDPISGHVSLFWYQQALGQGPEFLTYFQNEAQLDKSGLPSDRFFAERPEGSVSTLKIQRTQQEDSAVYLCASSLVSGVYGYTFGSGTRLTVV.

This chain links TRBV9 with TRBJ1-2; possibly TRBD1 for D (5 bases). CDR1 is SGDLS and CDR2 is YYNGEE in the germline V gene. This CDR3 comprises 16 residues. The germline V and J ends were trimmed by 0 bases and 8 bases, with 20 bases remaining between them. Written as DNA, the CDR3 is TGTGCCAGCAGCGTAGCAAGGACGACAGCCAGCGTGGGCTACACCTTC. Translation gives CASSVARTTASVGYTF.

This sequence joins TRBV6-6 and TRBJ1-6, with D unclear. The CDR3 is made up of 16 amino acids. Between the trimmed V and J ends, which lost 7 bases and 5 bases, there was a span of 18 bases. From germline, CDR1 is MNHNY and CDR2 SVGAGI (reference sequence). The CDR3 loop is CASNLSRGANNSPLHF. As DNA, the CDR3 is TGTGCCAGCAATTTGTCGAGAGGTGCTAATAATTCACCCCTCCACTTT.

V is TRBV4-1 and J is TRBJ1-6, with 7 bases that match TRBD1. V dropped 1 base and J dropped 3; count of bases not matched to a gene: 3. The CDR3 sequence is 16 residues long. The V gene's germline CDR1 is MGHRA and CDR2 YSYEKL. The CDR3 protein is CASSQGGQNYNSPLHF. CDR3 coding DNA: TGCGCCAGCAGCCAAGGGGGACAGAACTATAATTCACCCCTCCACTTT.

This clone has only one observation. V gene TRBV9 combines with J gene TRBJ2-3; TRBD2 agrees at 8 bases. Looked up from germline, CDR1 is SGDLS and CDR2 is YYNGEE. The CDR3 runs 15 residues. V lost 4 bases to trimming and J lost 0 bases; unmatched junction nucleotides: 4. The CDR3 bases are TGTGCCAGCAGCCCACGGACTAGCAGCACAGATACGCAGTATTTT. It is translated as CASSPRTSSTDTQYF. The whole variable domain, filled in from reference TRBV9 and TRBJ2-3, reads DSGVTQTPKHLITATGQRVTLRCSPRSGDLSVYWYQQSLDQGLQFLIQYYNGEERAKGNILERFSAQQFPDLHSELNLSSLELGDSALYFCASSPRTSSTDTQYFGPGTRLTVL.

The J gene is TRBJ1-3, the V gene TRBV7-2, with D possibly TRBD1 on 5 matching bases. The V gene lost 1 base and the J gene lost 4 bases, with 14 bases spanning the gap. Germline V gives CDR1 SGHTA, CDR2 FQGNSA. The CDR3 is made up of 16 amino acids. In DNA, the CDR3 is TGTGCCAGCAGCTTAGACCCAGGGTCCTTGGGAAACACCATATATTTT. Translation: CASSLDPGSLGNTIYF. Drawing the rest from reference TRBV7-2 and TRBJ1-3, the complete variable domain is GAGVSQSPSNKVTEKGKDVELRCDPISGHTALYWYRQSLGQGLEFLIYFQGNSAPDKSGLPSDRFSAERTGGSVSTLTIQRTQQEDSAVYLCASSLDPGSLGNTIYFGEGSWLTVV.

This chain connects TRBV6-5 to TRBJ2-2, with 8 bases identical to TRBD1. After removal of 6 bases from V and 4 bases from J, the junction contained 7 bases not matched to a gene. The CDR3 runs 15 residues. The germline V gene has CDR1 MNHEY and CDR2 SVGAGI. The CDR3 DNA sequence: TGTGCCAGCAGCCCCGACAGGGGAGCCACCGGGGAGCTGTTTTTT. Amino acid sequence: CASSPDRGATGELFF.

The CDR3 DNA is TGTGCCAGTAGAGGGACAGGGGTGAACACCGGGGAGCTGTTTTTT. This encodes CASRGTGVNTGELFF. The rearrangement links TRBV19 to TRBJ2-2; TRBD1 matches at 10 bases. Germline V gene lookup returns CDR1 LNHDA and CDR2 SQIVND (reference sequence). This CDR3 contains 15 residues. The trim removed 6 bases at V and 1 base at J, leaving 2 bases unmatched.

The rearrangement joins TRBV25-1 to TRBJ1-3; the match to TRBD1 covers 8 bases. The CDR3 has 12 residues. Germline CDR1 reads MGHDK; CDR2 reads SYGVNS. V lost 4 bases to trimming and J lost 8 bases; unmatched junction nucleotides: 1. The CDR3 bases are TGTGCCAGCAGTGGGACAGGGTACACCATATATTTT. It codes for CASSGTGYTIYF.

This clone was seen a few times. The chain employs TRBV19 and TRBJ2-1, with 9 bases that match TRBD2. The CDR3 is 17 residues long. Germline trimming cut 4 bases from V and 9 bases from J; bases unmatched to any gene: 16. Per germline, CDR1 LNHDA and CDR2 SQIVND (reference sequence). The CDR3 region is CASSTPRGSGGRGEQFF. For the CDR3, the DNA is TGTGCCAGTAGTACTCCCCGGGGTAGCGGGGGACGGGGTGAGCAGTTCTTC.

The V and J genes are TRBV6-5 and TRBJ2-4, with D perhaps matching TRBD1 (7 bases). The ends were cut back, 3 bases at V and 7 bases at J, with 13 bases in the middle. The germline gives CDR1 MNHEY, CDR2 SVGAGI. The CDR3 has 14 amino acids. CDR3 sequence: CASSYGGGGNIQYF. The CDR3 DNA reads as TGTGCCAGCAGTTATGGAGGGGGCGGGAACATTCAGTACTTC.

CDR3 sequence (DNA): TGTGCCAGCAGCCCCCGCAGGGGAGCTAACTATGGCTACACCTTC. This codes for CASSPRRGANYGYTF. This rearrangement joins TRBV9 to TRBJ1-2; D is possibly TRBD1 (6 bases). The V and J ends lost 4 bases and 0 bases respectively, with 13 bases between them. The germline CDR1 and CDR2 sequences are SGDLS and YYNGEE. CDR3 size: 15 residues.

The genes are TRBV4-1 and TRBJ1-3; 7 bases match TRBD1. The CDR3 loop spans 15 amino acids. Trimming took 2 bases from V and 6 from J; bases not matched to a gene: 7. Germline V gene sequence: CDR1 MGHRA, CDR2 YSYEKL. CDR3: CASSQTTGTANTIYF. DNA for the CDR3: TGCGCCAGCAGCCAAACAACCGGGACAGCAAACACCATATATTTT.

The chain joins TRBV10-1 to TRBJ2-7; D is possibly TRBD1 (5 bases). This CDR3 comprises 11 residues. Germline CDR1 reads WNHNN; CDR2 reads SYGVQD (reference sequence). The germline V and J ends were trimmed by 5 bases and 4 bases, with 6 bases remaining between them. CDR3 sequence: CASSSGYEQYF. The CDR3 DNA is TGCGCCAGCAGTTCAGGGTACGAGCAGTACTTC.

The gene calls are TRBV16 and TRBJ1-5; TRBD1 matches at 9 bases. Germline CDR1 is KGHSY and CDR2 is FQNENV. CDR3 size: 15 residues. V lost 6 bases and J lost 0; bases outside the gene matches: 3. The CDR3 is CASRQTGGSNQPQHF. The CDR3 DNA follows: TGTGCCAGCAGGCAGACAGGGGGTAGCAATCAGCCCCAGCATTTT.